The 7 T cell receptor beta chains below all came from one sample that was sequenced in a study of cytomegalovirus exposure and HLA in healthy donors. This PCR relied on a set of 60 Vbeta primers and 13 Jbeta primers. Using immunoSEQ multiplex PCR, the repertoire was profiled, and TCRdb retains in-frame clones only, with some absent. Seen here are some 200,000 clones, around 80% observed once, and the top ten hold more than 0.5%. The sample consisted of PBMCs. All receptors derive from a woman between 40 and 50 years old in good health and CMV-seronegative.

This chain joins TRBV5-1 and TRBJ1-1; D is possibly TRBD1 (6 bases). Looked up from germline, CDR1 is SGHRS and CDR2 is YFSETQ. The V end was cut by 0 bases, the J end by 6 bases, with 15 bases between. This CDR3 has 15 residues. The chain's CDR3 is CASSLALGAGSEAFF. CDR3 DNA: TGCGCCAGCAGCTTGGCCCTGGGGGCAGGGTCTGAAGCTTTCTTT.

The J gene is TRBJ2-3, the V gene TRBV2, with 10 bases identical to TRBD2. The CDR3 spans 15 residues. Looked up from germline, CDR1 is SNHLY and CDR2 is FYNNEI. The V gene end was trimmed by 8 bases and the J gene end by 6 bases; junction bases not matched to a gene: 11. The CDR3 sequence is CASGGAGGPSDTQYF. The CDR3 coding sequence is TGTGCCAGCGGGGGAGCGGGGGGGCCAAGTGATACGCAGTATTTT.

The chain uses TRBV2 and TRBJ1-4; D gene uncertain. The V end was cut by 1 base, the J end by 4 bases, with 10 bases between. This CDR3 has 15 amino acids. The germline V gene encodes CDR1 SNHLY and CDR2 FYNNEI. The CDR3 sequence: CASSEVLQYNEKLFF. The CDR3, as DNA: TGTGCCAGCAGTGAAGTTTTGCAGTATAATGAAAAACTGTTTTTT.

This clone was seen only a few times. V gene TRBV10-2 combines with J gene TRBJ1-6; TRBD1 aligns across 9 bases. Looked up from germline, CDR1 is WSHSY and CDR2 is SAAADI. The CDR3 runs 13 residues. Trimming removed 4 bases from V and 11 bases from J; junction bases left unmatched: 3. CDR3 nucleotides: TGCGCCAGCAGTGGGGACAGGGTAACACCCCTCCACTTT. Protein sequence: CASSGDRVTPLHF.

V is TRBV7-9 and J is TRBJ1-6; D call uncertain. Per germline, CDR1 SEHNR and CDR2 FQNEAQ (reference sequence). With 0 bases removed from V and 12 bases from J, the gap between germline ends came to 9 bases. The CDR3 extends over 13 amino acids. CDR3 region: CASSLAMTGPLHF. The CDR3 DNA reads TGTGCCAGCAGCTTAGCGATGACGGGACCCCTCCACTTT.

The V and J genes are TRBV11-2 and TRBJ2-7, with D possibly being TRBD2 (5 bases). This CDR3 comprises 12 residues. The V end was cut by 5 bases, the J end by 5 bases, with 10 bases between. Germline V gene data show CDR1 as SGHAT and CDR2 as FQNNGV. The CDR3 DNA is TGTGCCAGCAGCGGACTGGGTGACGAGCAGTACTTC. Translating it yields CASSGLGDEQYF.

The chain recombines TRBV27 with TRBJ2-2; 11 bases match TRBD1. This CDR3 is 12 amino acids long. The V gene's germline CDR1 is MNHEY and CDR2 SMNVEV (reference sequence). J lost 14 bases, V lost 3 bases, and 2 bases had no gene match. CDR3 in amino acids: CASSLDRGPLFF. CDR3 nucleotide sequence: TGTGCCAGCAGTTTGGACAGGGGGCCCCTGTTTTTT.